The next 8 T cell receptor beta chains were all read from a single sample in a study of OX40 agonist ivuxolimab in advanced cancers. TCRdb's table, derived via immunoSEQ multiplex PCR, lists solely in-frame clones and lacks some. The profile shows roughly 35,000 clones, 92% of them singletons. The starting material was CD4+ or CD8+ T cells sorted from blood, obtained in a trial of the OX40 agonist ivuxolimab. The receptors originated from an adult with an advanced solid tumor such as melanoma, head and neck, liver or kidney cancer.

The gene calls are TRBV29-1 and TRBJ2-7; tentative D call: TRBD1 (5 bases). The CDR3 has 13 amino acids. Trimming shortened V by 6 bases and J by 2 bases, and 14 bases separated the two germline ends. The germline CDR1 and CDR2 sequences are SQVTM and ANQGSEA. Here the CDR3 reads CSVLQDTTYEQYF. CDR3 in DNA: TGCAGCGTCTTACAGGATACTACCTACGAGCAGTACTTC.

This chain uses TRBV5-6 with TRBJ2-7, with D maybe TRBD1 (6 bases). Germline V lookup: CDR1 SGHDT, CDR2 YYEEEE. Trimming took 0 bases from V and 2 from J, leaving 18 bases between them. This CDR3 is built from 17 residues. DNA for the CDR3: TGTGCCAGCAGCTTGGGCCCAGGGGCGGTTGGGGCCTACGAGCAGTACTTC. Its protein product is CASSLGPGAVGAYEQYF.

CDR3 amino acids: CASRPGTGIHEQYF. CDR3 DNA: TGTGCCAGCAGGCCCGGGACAGGGATCCACGAGCAGTACTTC. This chain uses TRBV6-5 with TRBJ2-7; 9 bases agree with TRBD1. CDR1 MNHEY and CDR2 SVGAGI come from the germline V gene. J gave up 5 bases and V 6 bases, and 8 bases lay outside the gene matches. CDR3 size: 14 residues.

This chain uses TRBV7-9 with TRBJ2-5; 12 bases align to TRBD1. V lost 5 bases, J lost 5 bases, and 18 bases stayed unmatched. The CDR3 is 19 amino acids. CDR1 and CDR2 (germline): SEHNR, FQNEAQ (reference sequence). The CDR3 sequence is CASSRQYTTGTGGKETQYF. In DNA form, the CDR3 reads TGTGCCAGCAGCCGCCAATACACAACCGGGACAGGGGGCAAGGAGACCCAGTACTTC.

The genes are TRBV6-6 and TRBJ2-7; tentative D call: TRBD1 (6 bases). CDR1 MNHNY and CDR2 SVGAGI come from the germline V gene (reference sequence). This CDR3 is 16 amino acids long. Trimming cost V 6 bases and J 5 bases, with 23 bases left between them. The CDR3 DNA follows: TGTGCCAGCAGCTCCTCCAACAGGGCTCGGTCCCACGAGCAGTACTTC. Its translation: CASSSSNRARSHEQYF.

This chain joins TRBV7-9 and TRBJ2-3; no firm D call. V shed 3 bases and J shed 0 bases, with 10 bases lying between them. This CDR3 spans 15 amino acids. CDR1 is SEHNR and CDR2 is FQNEAQ in the germline V gene (reference sequence). CDR3: CASSFMADSTDTQYF. The CDR3 DNA reads TGTGCCAGCAGCTTTATGGCGGACAGCACAGATACGCAGTATTTT.

V and J are TRBV28 and TRBJ2-3, with D hard to call. Germline V gene data show CDR1 as MDHEN and CDR2 as SYDVKM. Trimming removed 6 bases at V and 0 bases at J, with 16 bases between. The CDR3 extends over 16 amino acids. The CDR3, as DNA: TGTGCCAGCAGATCCCTGGACCAGCTAAGCACAGATACGCAGTATTTT. It encodes CASRSLDQLSTDTQYF. Combining the CDR3 with reference TRBV28 and TRBJ2-3 gives the whole variable domain DVKVTQSSRYLVKRTGEKVFLECVQDMDHENMFWYRQDPGLGLRLIYFSYDVKMKEKGDIPEGYSVSREKKERFSLILESASTNQTSMYLCASRSLDQLSTDTQYFGPGTRLTVL.

V is TRBV10-3 and J is TRBJ1-5; 9 bases map to TRBD1. The CDR3 has 15 amino acids. J gave up 0 bases and V 10 bases, and 7 bases lay outside the gene matches. Germline-derived CDR1 and CDR2 are ENHRY and SYGVKD. CDR3 sequence: CASGQGPYSNQPQHF. In nucleotides, the CDR3 is TGTGCCAGCGGACAGGGGCCCTATAGCAATCAGCCCCAGCATTTT.